The 32 T cell receptor beta chains given below trace back to one sample, sequenced in a study of T cell repertoires in cytomegalovirus infection. The antigens of these receptors remain unknown. TCRdb re-called the reads with MiXCR, one entry per CDR3 protein. The sample consists of about 310,000 distinct CDR3 sequences, around a quarter of them appearing once. The material was cultured PBMCs, obtained from culture after CMV antigen stimulation. These receptors came from a human donor in good health (CMV status not recorded). Some clones in this sample may be carry-over from other donors' samples.

The table lists this clonotype with a few counts. The gene calls are TRBV29-1 and TRBJ2-1; 7 bases map to TRBD2. Germline loops: CDR1 SQVTM, CDR2 ANQGSEA. Unmatched junction bases numbered 11, after V lost 5 bases and J lost 7 bases. CDR3 length equals 14 residues. The CDR3 sequence: CSVSRAGRGNEQFF. In nucleotides, the CDR3 is TGCAGCGTTTCTCGAGCGGGGCGGGGGAATGAGCAGTTCTTC.

The chain couples TRBV7-9 to TRBJ2-3; D remains ambiguous. The ends were cut back, 5 bases at V and 3 bases at J, with 6 bases in the middle. The CDR3 is 12 residues long. Germline V lookup: CDR1 SEHNR, CDR2 FQNEAQ (reference sequence). For the CDR3, the DNA is TGTGCCAGCAGCCAGATGACAGATACGCAGTATTTT. Encoded protein: CASSQMTDTQYF.

This clonotype was seen ten or more times. CDR3 region: CASSLDPGRPKNIQYF. CDR3 coding DNA: TGTGCCAGCAGCTTAGATCCCGGGAGGCCCAAAAACATTCAGTACTTC. The chain combines TRBV7-2 with TRBJ2-4, with 7 bases aligning to TRBD2. The J segment lost 2 bases and the V segment lost 1 base, leaving 5 bases of the junction unmatched. The CDR3 is made up of 16 amino acids. Germline CDR1 is SGHTA and CDR2 is FQGNSA.

This clonotype was picked up many times. The J gene is TRBJ2-1, the V gene TRBV4-2; 7 nucleotides agree with TRBD1. V lost 3 bases, J lost 8 bases, and 13 bases stayed unmatched. Germline values: CDR1 LGHNA, CDR2 YNFKEQ. This CDR3 comprises 16 residues. For the CDR3, the DNA is TGTGCCAGCAGCCAGACTTACGGACAGGCCCTATATGAGCAGTTCTTC. It translates to CASSQTYGQALYEQFF.

This clonotype was seen ten or more times. The chain couples TRBV7-2 to TRBJ2-5; the D gene is possibly TRBD1 (6 bases). Trimming took off 5 bases at V and 9 bases at J, with 22 bases between the two ends. The CDR3 loop spans 15 amino acids. The germline V gene encodes CDR1 SGHTA and CDR2 FQGNSA. The CDR3 region has the DNA TGTGCCAGCAGCCTAGGGACATTACAGCCAGGGTCCCAGTACTTC. It encodes CASSLGTLQPGSQYF.

There are a few counts of this clonotype. The rearrangement joins TRBV6-2 or TRBV6-3 to TRBJ2-2, with 7 bases identical to TRBD1. The CDR3 length is 12 residues. Trimming at V came to 4 bases and at J to 14 bases, leaving 7 bases not matched to a gene. The germline CDR1 and CDR2 sequences are MNHEY and SVGEGT. CDR3 in amino acids: CASSSPRGKLFF. In nucleotides, the CDR3 is TGTGCCAGCAGTTCCCCCAGGGGGAAACTGTTTTTT.

The rearrangement uses TRBV6-2 or TRBV6-3 and TRBJ2-1, with 13 bases that match TRBD2. The CDR3 contains 20 residues. V shed 0 bases, J shed 0 bases, and the junction held 8 bases outside the gene matches. CDR1 is MNHEY, CDR2 SVGEGT, per germline. The CDR3 sequence: CASSYSRLAGGSSSYNEQFF. The CDR3 DNA follows: TGTGCCAGCAGTTACTCGAGACTAGCGGGAGGCTCCAGCTCCTACAATGAGCAGTTCTTC.

The rearrangement joins TRBV5-1 to TRBJ2-7; D perhaps matches TRBD1 (6 bases). Germline lookup yields CDR1 SGHRS and CDR2 YFSETQ. V was pared by 5 bases and J by 2 bases, with 14 bases between. The CDR3 covers 14 residues. The CDR3 here is CASRVGTTAYEQYF. CDR3 DNA sequence: TGCGCCAGCAGAGTGGGGACAACTGCCTACGAGCAGTACTTC.

The rearrangement links TRBV7-2 to TRBJ1-5; tentative D call: TRBD1 (5 bases). Germline loops: CDR1 SGHTA, CDR2 FQGNSA. The CDR3 extends over 14 amino acids. The V end lost 7 bases, the J end lost 1 base, and 11 bases lay between the germline ends. The CDR3 is CASKPDSSNQPQHF. CDR3 coding DNA: TGTGCCAGCAAACCTGACAGCAGCAATCAGCCCCAGCATTTT.

This clonotype was seen only a few times. This chain joins TRBV6-5 and TRBJ1-3, with D unresolved. The CDR3 loop spans 15 amino acids. CDR1 and CDR2 (germline): MNHEY, SVGAGI. V was cut by 3 bases and J by 6 bases, with 15 bases left in between. As DNA, the CDR3 is TGTGCCAGCAGTTATAGCAGGCTCGGAGAAAACACCATATATTTT. Translated, it gives CASSYSRLGENTIYF.

The V and J genes are TRBV11-3 and TRBJ1-5; D may be TRBD1 (5 bases). The CDR3 is 17 amino acids. Germline V gene lookup returns CDR1 SGHNT and CDR2 YENEEA. V lost 5 bases and J lost 3, with 20 bases in between. The CDR3 loop reads CASSLNHSAGYNQPQHF. The CDR3 DNA follows: TGTGCCAGCAGCCTAAATCACTCGGCAGGGTACAATCAGCCCCAGCATTTT.

This clonotype was seen repeatedly, ten times or more. The genes are TRBV7-2 and TRBJ2-5; 14 bases are shared with TRBD2. V dropped 0 bases and J dropped 2; count of bases not matched to a gene: 8. The CDR3 contains 19 residues. CDR1 is SGHTA and CDR2 is FQGNSA in the germline V gene. As DNA, the CDR3 is TGTGCCAGCAGCTTAGCGCTGGGACTAGCGGGGGCACGTCAAGAGACCCAGTACTTC. It translates to CASSLALGLAGARQETQYF.

A few counts support this clonotype. The junction and the germline gene differ at one end; a read error may be behind it. This rearrangement joins TRBV7-9 to TRBJ2-1; D could derive from TRBD1 or TRBD2 (5 bases each). This CDR3 comprises 14 residues. From germline, CDR1 is SEHNR and CDR2 FQNEAQ (reference sequence). The CDR3 DNA follows: TGTGCCAGCAGTTTAGACAGTGGGAGTATTGGGCAGTTCTTC. It encodes CASSLDSGSIGQFF.

V gene TRBV4-1 combines with J gene TRBJ2-5; TRBD2 matches at 7 bases. CDR1 and CDR2 (germline): MGHRA, YSYEKL. The CDR3 extends over 16 amino acids. Unmatched junction bases numbered 7, after V lost 0 bases and J lost 3 bases. Here the CDR3 DNA reads TGCGCCAGCAGCCAAGATGGTGGGAGGGCCGAAGAGACCCAGTACTTC. Amino acids: CASSQDGGRAEETQYF.

The CDR3 reads CSAWPAGPTDTQYF. The CDR3 coding sequence is TGCAGTGCTTGGCCGGCGGGACCGACAGATACGCAGTATTTT. The J gene is TRBJ2-3, the V gene TRBV20-1, with D maybe TRBD2 (6 bases). V lost 5 bases and J 3 bases, leaving 15 bases between the germline ends. Germline V gives CDR1 DFQATT, CDR2 SNEGSKA (reference sequence). The CDR3 contains 14 residues.

The chain carries TRBV19 and TRBJ1-5; tentatively, D is TRBD1 (6 bases). This CDR3 is built from 16 residues. Trimming pared 5 bases from V and 2 bases from J, leaving 16 bases between. The germline CDR1 and CDR2 sequences are LNHDA and SQIVND (reference sequence). Here the CDR3 reads CASSETGWGGNQPQHF. As DNA, the CDR3 is TGTGCCAGTAGTGAGACAGGCTGGGGAGGCAATCAGCCCCAGCATTTT.

The chain has TRBV4-1 and TRBJ2-1; 13 bases align to TRBD2. This CDR3 is built from 18 residues. Trimming at V came to 2 bases and at J to 8 bases, leaving 12 bases not matched to a gene. Germline assignment: CDR1 MGHRA and CDR2 YSYEKL. CDR3 nucleotides: TGCGCCAGCAGCCAACTCGGACTAGCGGGAGTTTTTAACGATGAGCAGTTCTTC. It translates to CASSQLGLAGVFNDEQFF.

This clonotype was detected a few times. V is TRBV6-2 or TRBV6-3 and J is TRBJ2-1; D remains unclear. The CDR3 runs to 15 residues. Trimming removed 8 bases at V and 4 bases at J, with 18 bases between. Germline CDR1 is MNHEY and CDR2 is SVGEGT. The CDR3 bases are TGTGCCAGCGCTCGATCTGGTCTTCAATACAATGAGCAGTTCTTC. Translating gives CASARSGLQYNEQFF.

The CDR3, as DNA: TGTGCCAGCAGCTTGGCACTAGCGGTTAGCACAGATACGCAGTATTTT. It yields the protein CASSLALAVSTDTQYF. The chain joins TRBV5-6 to TRBJ2-3, with TRBD2 identical over 8 bases. J was trimmed by 0 bases and V by 0 bases; bases with no gene match: 3. The CDR3 runs to 16 residues. Germline loops: CDR1 SGHDT, CDR2 YYEEEE.

The V call is TRBV12-3 or TRBV12-4, the J call TRBJ1-5; D is unresolved. Trimming stripped 3 bases from V and 6 bases from J, with 15 bases between. The CDR3 sequence is 15 residues long. DNA for the CDR3: TGTGCCAGCAGTTTTACCGGGGATGGTGGTCAGCCCCAGCATTTT. It translates to CASSFTGDGGQPQHF.

This clonotype was counted a few times. This sequence joins TRBV5-1 and TRBJ2-5, with 10 positions matching TRBD2. The V and J ends lost 0 bases and 2 bases, in that order; junction bases with no gene match: 4. Germline-derived CDR1 and CDR2 are SGHRS and YFSETQ. The CDR3 has 16 residues. The CDR3 region is CASSLATSGPQETQYF. The CDR3 nucleotides are TGCGCCAGCAGCTTGGCGACTAGCGGGCCTCAAGAGACCCAGTACTTC.

The table lists this clonotype with a few counts. The V and J genes are TRBV6-2 or TRBV6-3 and TRBJ2-7, with 11 nucleotides matching TRBD2. The CDR3 spans 18 residues. J was trimmed by 4 bases and V by 0 bases; bases with no gene match: 11. Germline CDR1 MNHEY, CDR2 SVGEGT. CDR3 loop: CASSYSLLAGVPGYEQYV. Written as DNA, the CDR3 is TGTGCCAGCAGTTACTCGTTACTAGCGGGAGTCCCCGGTTACGAGCAGTACGTC.

This chain connects TRBV3-1 to TRBJ2-1; no reliable D call. V lost 4 bases and J 5 bases, leaving 18 bases between the germline ends. This CDR3 region has 16 residues. Per germline, CDR1 LGHDT and CDR2 YNNKEL (reference sequence). CDR3 sequence: CASSPTARSWDNEQFF. The CDR3 DNA reads TGTGCCAGCAGCCCTACAGCGAGGAGTTGGGACAATGAGCAGTTCTTC.

The V and J genes are TRBV6-1 and TRBJ2-3; D is unclear. V dropped 6 bases and J dropped 4 bases, with 14 bases sitting between them. Germline values: CDR1 MNHNS, CDR2 SASEGT. The CDR3 consists of 14 residues. The CDR3 sequence: CASSQHVSPDTQYF. The CDR3 DNA sequence: TGTGCCAGCAGCCAACACGTGTCCCCAGATACGCAGTATTTT.

The genes are TRBV19 and TRBJ2-1, with TRBD2 matching over 11 bases. The trim removed 3 bases at V and 5 bases at J, leaving 3 bases unmatched. The CDR3 spans 15 residues. CDR1 and CDR2 (germline): LNHDA, SQIVND (reference sequence). CDR3 sequence (DNA): TGTGCCAGTAGTATTCCTAGCGGGAGGCACAATGAGCAGTTCTTC. This translates into CASSIPSGRHNEQFF.

This chain links TRBV6-5 with TRBJ2-1; TRBD1 aligns across 9 bases. Germline V CDR1 and CDR2: MNHEY, SVGAGI. V trimming: 6 bases; J trimming: 5 bases; junction bases outside the gene matches: 8. The CDR3 runs 15 residues. The CDR3 coding sequence is TGTGCCAGCAGGGCTACAGGGGGCTTGAACAATGAGCAGTTCTTC. Encoded protein: CASRATGGLNNEQFF.

This clonotype was picked up a small number of times. J is TRBJ2-7 and V is TRBV15; D is perhaps TRBD1 (5 bases). The CDR3 covers 14 residues. Germline assignment: CDR1 LNHNV and CDR2 YYDKDF (reference sequence). The V and J ends lost 1 base and 2 bases respectively, with 9 bases between them. The CDR3 nucleotides read TGTGCCACCAGCAGAGCCCCAGGGCCCTACGAGCAGTACGTC. This gives the protein CATSRAPGPYEQYV.

This clonotype was picked up a small number of times. The chain employs TRBV3-1 and TRBJ1-2, with TRBD1 matching over 8 bases. This CDR3 spans 15 amino acids. Trimming at V came to 6 bases and at J to 5 bases, leaving 11 bases not matched to a gene. The germline gives CDR1 LGHDT, CDR2 YNNKEL (reference sequence). The CDR3 nucleotides read TGTGCCAGCAGTTCCCCGACAGGGGCTTTATATGGCTACACCTTC. Encoded protein: CASSSPTGALYGYTF.

Written as DNA, the CDR3 is TGCAGTGCTCCCGACGACACTAGCGGATCCTACGAGCAGTACTTC. The encoded protein is CSAPDDTSGSYEQYF. The V call is TRBV20-1, the J call TRBJ2-7, with TRBD2 matching 8 bases. Germline CDR1 DFQATT, CDR2 SNEGSKA (reference sequence). The CDR3 has 15 residues. With 5 bases clipped from V and 1 base from J, the junction kept 10 bases outside the gene matches.

Comment on this clonotype: The germline gene is not matched at one end of the junction; a read error may be the cause. The CDR3 nucleotides read TGTGCCAGCAGCTTAGTCGTCAGGGATGTCTCAGACTTC. Translation: CASSLVVRDVSDF. The genes are TRBV7-2 and TRBJ1-2, with a possible D match to TRBD1 (5 bases). Germline values: CDR1 SGHTA, CDR2 FQGNSA. The CDR3 has 13 residues.

This clonotype was detected only a few times. This chain links TRBV7-2 with TRBJ2-2; no reliable D call. This CDR3 region has 13 residues. Looked up from germline, CDR1 is SGHTA and CDR2 is FQGNSA. Trimming took 5 bases from V and 6 from J, leaving 10 bases between them. CDR3 region: CASSQDGSGELFF. CDR3 nucleotides: TGTGCCAGCAGCCAAGATGGGTCCGGGGAGCTGTTTTTT.

The chain carries TRBV7-9 and TRBJ1-1; tentatively, D is TRBD1 (5 bases). Germline V lookup: CDR1 SEHNR, CDR2 FQNEAQ (reference sequence). This CDR3 is built from 15 residues. The V end was cut by 5 bases, the J end by 1 base, with 14 bases between. The CDR3 nucleotides read TGTGCCAGCAGCCCCCTCGGGGGGGGGAACACTGAAGCTTTCTTT. This encodes CASSPLGGGNTEAFF. The full variable domain, with the rest looked up from reference TRBV7-9 and TRBJ1-1, is DTGVSQNPRHKITKRGQNVTFRCDPISEHNRLYWYRQTLGQGPEFLTYFQNEAQLEKSRLLSDRFSAERPKGSFSTLEIQRTEQGDSAMYLCASSPLGGGNTEAFFGQGTRLTVV.